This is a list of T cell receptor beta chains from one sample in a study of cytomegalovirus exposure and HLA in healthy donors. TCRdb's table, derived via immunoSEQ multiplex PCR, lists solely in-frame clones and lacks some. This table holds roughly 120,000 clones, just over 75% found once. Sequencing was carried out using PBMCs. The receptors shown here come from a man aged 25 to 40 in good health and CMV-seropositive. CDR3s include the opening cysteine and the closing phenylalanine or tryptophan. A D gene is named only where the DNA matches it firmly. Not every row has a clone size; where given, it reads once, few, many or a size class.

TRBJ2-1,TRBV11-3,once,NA,CASSSHPGTLSYNEQFF,TGTGCCAGCAGCTCTCACCCCGGGACATTGTCCTACAATGAGCAGTTCTTC
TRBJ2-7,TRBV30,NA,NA,CAWSLGGSYEQYF,TGTGCCTGGAGTCTCGGAGGGTCCTACGAGCAGTACTTC
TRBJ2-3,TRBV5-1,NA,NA,CASSQEGDTQYF,TGCGCCAGCAGCCAGGAAGGAGATACGCAGTATTTT
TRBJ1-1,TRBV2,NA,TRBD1,CASRGTGGTEAFF,TGTGCCAGCCGCGGGACAGGCGGCACTGAAGCTTTCTTT
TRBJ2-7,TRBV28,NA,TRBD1,CASSPTGVPYEQYF,TGTGCCAGCAGCCCCACAGGGGTCCCCTACGAGCAGTACTTC
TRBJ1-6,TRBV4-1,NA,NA,CASSQAGVRNSPLHF,TGCGCCAGCAGCCAAGCGGGGGTCAGGAATTCACCCCTCCACTTT
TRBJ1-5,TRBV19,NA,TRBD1,CASRGQGNQPQHF,TGTGCCAGCCGGGGACAGGGCAATCAGCCCCAGCATTTT
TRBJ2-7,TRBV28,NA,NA,CASGQAGEQYF,TGTGCCAGCGGCCAGGCGGGGGAGCAGTACTTC
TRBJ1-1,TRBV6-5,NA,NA,CASSYSSGGGTEAFF,TGTGCCAGCAGTTACTCGTCGGGGGGGGGCACTGAAGCTTTCTTT
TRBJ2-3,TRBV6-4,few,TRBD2,CASSHSGGSTDTQYF,TGTGCCAGCAGCCATAGCGGGGGGAGCACAGATACGCAGTATTTT
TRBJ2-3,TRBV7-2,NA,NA,CASSWTTAATDTQYF,TGTGCCAGCAGCTGGACAACAGCCGCCACAGATACGCAGTATTTT
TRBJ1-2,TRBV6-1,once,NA,CASSEGGRYYGYTF,TGTGCCAGCAGTGAAGGGGGCAGATACTATGGCTACACCTTC
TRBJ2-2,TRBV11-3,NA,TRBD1,CASSAAGTGGLRGGELFF,TGTGCCAGCAGCGCCGCCGGGACAGGGGGCCTAAGAGGCGGGGAGCTGTTTTTT
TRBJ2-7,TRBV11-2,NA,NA,CASSLWADTYEQYF,TGTGCCAGCAGCTTATGGGCAGACACCTACGAGCAGTACTTC
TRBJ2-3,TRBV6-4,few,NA,CASSDSGQATDTQYF,TGTGCCAGCAGTGACTCGGGCCAGGCCACAGATACGCAGTATTTT
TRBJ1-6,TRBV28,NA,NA,CASSINRVSSYNSPLHF,TGTGCCAGCAGTATCAACAGGGTCAGCTCCTATAATTCACCCCTCCACTTT
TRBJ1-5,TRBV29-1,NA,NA,CSVEAGGNQPQHF,TGCAGCGTTGAAGCAGGGGGCAATCAGCCCCAGCATTTT
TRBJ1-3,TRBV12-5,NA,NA,CASGTRPGNTIYF,TGTGCTAGTGGGACTAGGCCCGGAAACACCATATATTTT
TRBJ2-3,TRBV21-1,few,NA,CASSRASLVADTQYF,TGTGCCAGCAGCAGAGCTAGCCTAGTTGCAGATACGCAGTATTTT
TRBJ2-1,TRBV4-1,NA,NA,CASSRGVDEQFF,TGCGCCAGCAGCCGAGGAGTGGATGAGCAGTTCTTC
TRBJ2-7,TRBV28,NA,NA,CASSLSPRGEYF,TGTGCCAGCAGTTTATCACCCAGGGGGGAGTACTTC
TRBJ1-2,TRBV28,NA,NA,CASSLAQGTRYGYTF,TGTGCCAGCAGTTTAGCACAGGGTACTCGGTATGGCTACACCTTC
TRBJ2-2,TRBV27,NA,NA,CASRWGAGELFF,TGTGCCAGCAGGTGGGGCGCCGGGGAGCTGTTTTTT